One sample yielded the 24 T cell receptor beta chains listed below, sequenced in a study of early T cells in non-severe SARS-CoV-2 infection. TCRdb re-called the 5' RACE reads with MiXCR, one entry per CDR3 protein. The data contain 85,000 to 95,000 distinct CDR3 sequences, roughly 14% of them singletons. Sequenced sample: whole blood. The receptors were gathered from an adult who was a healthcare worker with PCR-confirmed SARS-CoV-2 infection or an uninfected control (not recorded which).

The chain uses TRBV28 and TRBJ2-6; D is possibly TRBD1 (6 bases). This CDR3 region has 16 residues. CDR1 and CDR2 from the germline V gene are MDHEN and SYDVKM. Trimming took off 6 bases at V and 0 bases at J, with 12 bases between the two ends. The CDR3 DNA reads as TGTGCCAGCAGGCCCACAGGGACCTCTGGGGCCAACGTCCTGACTTTC. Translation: CASRPTGTSGANVLTF.

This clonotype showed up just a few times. CDR3 sequence reads: CASTAGGGKGNQPQHF. Written as DNA, the CDR3 is TGTGCCAGTACCGCCGGAGGGGGGAAGGGCAATCAGCCCCAGCATTTT. J is TRBJ1-5 and V is TRBV19, with a tentative D call TRBD1 (6 bases). Between the trimmed V and J ends, which lost 7 bases and 2 bases, there was a span of 18 bases. The CDR3 runs to 16 residues. CDR1 and CDR2 from the germline V gene are LNHDA and SQIVND (reference sequence).

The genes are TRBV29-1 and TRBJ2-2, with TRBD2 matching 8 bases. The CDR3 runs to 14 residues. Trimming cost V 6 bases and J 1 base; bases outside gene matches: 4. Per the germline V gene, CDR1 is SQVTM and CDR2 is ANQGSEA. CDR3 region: CSVSLAGNTGELFF. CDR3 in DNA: TGCAGCGTATCCCTAGCGGGGAACACCGGGGAGCTGTTTTTT.

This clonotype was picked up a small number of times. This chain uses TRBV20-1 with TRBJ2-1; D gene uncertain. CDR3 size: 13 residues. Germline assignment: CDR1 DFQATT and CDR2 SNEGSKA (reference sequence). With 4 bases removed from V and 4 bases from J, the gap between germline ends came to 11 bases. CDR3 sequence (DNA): TGCAGTGCTACCCCCTCACAGTACAATGAGCAGTTCTTC. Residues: CSATPSQYNEQFF.

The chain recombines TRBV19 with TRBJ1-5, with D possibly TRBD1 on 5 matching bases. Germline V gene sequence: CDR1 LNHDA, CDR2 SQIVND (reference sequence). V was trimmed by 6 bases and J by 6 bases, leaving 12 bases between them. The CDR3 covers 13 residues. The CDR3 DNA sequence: TGTGCCAGTAGAAACCAGGGTGCTCAGCCCCAGCATTTT. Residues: CASRNQGAQPQHF.

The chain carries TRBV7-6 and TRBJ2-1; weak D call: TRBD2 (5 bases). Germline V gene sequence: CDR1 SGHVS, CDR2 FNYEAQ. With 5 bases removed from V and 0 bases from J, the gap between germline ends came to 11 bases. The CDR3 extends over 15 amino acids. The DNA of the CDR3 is TGTGCCAGCAGCGAGCGGCCTGGCTCCTACAATGAGCAGTTCTTC. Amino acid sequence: CASSERPGSYNEQFF. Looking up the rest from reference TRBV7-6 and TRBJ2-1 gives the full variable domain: GAGVSQSPRYKVTKRGQDVALRCDPISGHVSLYWYRQALGQGPEFLTYFNYEAQQDKSGLPNDRFSAERPEGSISTLTIQRTEQRDSAMYRCASSERPGSYNEQFFGPGTRLTVL.

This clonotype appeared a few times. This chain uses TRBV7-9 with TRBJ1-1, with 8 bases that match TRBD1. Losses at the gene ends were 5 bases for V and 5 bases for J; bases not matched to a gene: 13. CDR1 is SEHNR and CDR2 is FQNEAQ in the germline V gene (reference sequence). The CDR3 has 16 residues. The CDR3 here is CASSPLQTGGRTEAFF. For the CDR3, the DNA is TGTGCCAGCAGCCCTCTTCAAACAGGGGGGAGGACTGAAGCTTTCTTT.

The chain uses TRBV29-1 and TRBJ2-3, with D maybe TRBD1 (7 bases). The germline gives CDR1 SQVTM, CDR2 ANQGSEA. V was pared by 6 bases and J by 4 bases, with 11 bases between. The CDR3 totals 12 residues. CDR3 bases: TGCAGCGTCACAGGGGAGGCAGATACGCAGTATTTT. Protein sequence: CSVTGEADTQYF.

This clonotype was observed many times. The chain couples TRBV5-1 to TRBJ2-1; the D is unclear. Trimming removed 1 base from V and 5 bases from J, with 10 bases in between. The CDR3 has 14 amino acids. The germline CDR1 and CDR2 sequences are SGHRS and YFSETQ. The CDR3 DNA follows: TGCGCCAGCAGCTTGTATGCGTGGAACAATGAGCAGTTCTTC. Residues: CASSLYAWNNEQFF.

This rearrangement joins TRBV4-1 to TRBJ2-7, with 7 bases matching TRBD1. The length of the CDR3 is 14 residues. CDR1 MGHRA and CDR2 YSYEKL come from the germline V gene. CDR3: CASSQDQGTVAASV. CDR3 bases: TGCGCCAGCAGCCAAGATCAGGGGACAGTAGCCGCGTCCGTC.

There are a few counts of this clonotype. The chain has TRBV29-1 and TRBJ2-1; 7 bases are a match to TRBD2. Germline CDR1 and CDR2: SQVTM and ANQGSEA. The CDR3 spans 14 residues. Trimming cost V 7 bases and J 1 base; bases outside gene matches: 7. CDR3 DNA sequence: TGCAGCGCCGGCGGGGGTTCTTCCTACAATGAGCAGTTCTTC. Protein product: CSAGGGSSYNEQFF.

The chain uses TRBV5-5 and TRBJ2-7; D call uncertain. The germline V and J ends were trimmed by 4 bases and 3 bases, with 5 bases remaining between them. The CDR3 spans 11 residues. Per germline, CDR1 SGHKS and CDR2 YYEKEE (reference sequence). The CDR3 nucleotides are TGTGCCAGCAGCAGAAACTACGAGCAGTACGTC. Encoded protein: CASSRNYEQYV.

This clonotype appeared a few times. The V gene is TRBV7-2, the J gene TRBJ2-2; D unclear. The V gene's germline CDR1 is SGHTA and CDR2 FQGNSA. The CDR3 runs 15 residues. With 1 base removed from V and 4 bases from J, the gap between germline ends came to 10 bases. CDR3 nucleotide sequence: TGTGCCAGCAGCTTAGGGACCAGAACCACCGGGGAGCTGTTTTTT. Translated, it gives CASSLGTRTTGELFF.

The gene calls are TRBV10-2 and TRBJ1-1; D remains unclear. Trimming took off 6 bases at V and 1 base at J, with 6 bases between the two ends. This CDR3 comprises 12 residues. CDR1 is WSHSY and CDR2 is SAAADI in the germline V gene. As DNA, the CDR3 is TGCGCCAGCAGGGAAGGGAACACTGAAGCTTTCTTT. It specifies CASREGNTEAFF.

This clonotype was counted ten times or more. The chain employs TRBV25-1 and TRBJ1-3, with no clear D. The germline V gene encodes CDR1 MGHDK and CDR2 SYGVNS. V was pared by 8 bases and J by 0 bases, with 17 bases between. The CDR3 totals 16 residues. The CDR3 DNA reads TGTGCCAGCGCCGAGGGAGGACCTACCTCTGGAAACACCATATATTTT. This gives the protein CASAEGGPTSGNTIYF.

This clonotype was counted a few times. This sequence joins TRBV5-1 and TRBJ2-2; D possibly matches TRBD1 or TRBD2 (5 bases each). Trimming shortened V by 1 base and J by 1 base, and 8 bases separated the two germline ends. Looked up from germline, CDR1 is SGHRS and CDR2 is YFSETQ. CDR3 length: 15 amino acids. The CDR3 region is CASSLLGENTGELFF. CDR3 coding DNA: TGCGCCAGCAGCTTGCTGGGGGAGAACACCGGGGAGCTGTTTTTT.

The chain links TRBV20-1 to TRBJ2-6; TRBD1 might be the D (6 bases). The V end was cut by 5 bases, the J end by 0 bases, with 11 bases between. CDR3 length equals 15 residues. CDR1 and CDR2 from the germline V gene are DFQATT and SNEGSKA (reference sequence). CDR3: CSALLGGSGANVLTF. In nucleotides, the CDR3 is TGCAGTGCTTTATTAGGGGGCTCTGGGGCCAACGTCCTGACTTTC.

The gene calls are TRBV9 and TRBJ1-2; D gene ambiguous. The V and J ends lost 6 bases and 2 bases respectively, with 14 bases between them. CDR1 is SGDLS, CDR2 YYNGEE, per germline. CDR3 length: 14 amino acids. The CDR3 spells CASTPQSGNYGYTF. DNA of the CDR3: TGTGCCAGCACCCCCCAATCGGGGAACTATGGCTACACCTTC.

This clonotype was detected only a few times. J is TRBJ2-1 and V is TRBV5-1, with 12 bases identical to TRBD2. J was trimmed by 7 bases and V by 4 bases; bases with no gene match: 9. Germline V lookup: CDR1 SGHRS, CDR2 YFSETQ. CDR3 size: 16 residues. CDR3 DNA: TGCGCCAGCAGCACCCGACTAGCGGGGGTTCTGAATGAGCAGTTCTTC. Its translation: CASSTRLAGVLNEQFF.

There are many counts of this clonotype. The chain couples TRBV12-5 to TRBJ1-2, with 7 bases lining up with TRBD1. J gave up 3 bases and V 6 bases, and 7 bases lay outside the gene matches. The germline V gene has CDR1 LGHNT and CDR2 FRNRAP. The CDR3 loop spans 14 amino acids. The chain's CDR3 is CASGPGTEYYGYTF. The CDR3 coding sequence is TGTGCTAGTGGCCCCGGGACAGAATACTATGGCTACACCTTC.

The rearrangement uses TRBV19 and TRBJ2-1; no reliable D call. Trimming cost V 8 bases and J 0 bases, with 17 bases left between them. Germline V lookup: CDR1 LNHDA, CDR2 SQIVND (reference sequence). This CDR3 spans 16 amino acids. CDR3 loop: CASQSEELGSYNEQFF. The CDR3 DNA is TGTGCCAGTCAATCCGAGGAGCTCGGCTCCTACAATGAGCAGTTCTTC.

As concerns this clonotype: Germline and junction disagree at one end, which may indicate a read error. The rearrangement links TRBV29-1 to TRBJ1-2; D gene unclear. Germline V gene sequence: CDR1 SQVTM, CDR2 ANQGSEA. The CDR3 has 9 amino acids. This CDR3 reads CSVEDRGGF. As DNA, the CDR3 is TGCAGCGTTGAAGATCGGGGAGGATTC.

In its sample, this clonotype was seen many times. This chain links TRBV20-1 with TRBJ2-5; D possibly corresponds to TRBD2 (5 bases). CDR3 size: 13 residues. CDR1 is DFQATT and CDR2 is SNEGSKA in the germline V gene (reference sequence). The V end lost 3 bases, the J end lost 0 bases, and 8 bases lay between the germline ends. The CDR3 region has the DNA TGCAGTGCTAGTGGTAGCGACCAAGAGACCCAGTACTTC. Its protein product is CSASGSDQETQYF.

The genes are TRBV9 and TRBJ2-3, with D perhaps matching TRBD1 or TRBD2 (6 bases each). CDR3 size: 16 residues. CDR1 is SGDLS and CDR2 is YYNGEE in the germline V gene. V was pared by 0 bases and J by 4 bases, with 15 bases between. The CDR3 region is CASSVGGLASADTQYF. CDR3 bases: TGTGCCAGCAGCGTAGGGGGGCTAGCGAGTGCAGATACGCAGTATTTT.